The TCR beta chain under discussion was sequenced for a study of CD8 T cells in Susac syndrome. From blood CD8+ and CD4+ T cells, TCR beta sequences were generated. Both CD4+ and CD8+ T cells were negatively isolated, and TEMRA cells underwent FACS enrichment. Reverse transcription of 0.5 to 1 ug RNA was performed with random hexamers. In TCRdb, the immunoSEQ multiplex PCR reads were re-called with MiXCR into one record per CDR3 protein. The repertoire includes approximately 220,000 distinct CDR3 sequences, 92% of them detected once, and about 0.12% sits in the top ten. This TCR came from a human donor with multiple sclerosis. Material for sequencing was CD8+ T cells from PBMCs.

This CDR3 is CSASLTASYEQYF. DNA for the CDR3: TGCAGTGCTAGCCTGACAGCCTCCTACGAGCAGTACTTC. The J gene is TRBJ2-7, the V gene TRBV20-1; possible D gene TRBD1, 5 bases. V dropped 3 bases and J dropped 0 bases, with 9 bases sitting between them. The germline gives CDR1 DFQATT, CDR2 SNEGSKA (reference sequence). The CDR3 runs 13 residues.